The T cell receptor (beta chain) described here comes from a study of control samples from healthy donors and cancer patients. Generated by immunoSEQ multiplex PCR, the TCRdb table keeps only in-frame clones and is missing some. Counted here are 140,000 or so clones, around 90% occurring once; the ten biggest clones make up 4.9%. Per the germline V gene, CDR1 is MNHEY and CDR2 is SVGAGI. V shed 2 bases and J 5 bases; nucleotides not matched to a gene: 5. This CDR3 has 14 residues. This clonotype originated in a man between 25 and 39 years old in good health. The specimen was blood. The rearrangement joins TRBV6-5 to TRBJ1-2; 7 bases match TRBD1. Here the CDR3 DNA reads TGTGCCAGCAGTTACCGAGGACAGGATTATGGCTACACCTTC. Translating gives CASSYRGQDYGYTF.